One and the same sample provided the 13 T cell receptor beta chains below, sequenced in a study of human T cells and chemical hapten exposure. Each CDR3 protein gets one entry after TCRdb re-called the RACE reads with MiXCR. The sample has around 150,000 distinct CDR3 sequences, approximately 14% seen once. Time point meaning: patch test 1, 2 weeks after DPC sensitization. Treatment in this sample: therapeutic diphenylcyclopropenone sensitization with weekly scalp DPC. Specimen: whole blood, collected in connection with sensitization to the hapten diphenylcyclopropenone (DPC). All receptors derive from a woman aged 25 to 39 with alopecia areata. Some clones in this sample may be carry-over from other donors' samples.

This clonotype turned up a few times. The chain uses TRBV29-1 and TRBJ2-7; D remains unclear. CDR3 length: 11 amino acids. V was clipped by 4 bases and J by 1 base, with 5 bases between them. Germline V gene data show CDR1 as SQVTM and CDR2 as ANQGSEA. The CDR3 spells CSVVSSYEQYF. CDR3 in DNA: TGCAGCGTTGTCTCGTCCTACGAGCAGTACTTC.

This clonotype was detected only a few times. V and J are TRBV7-2 and TRBJ1-4, with a weak D call TRBD1 (5 bases). The CDR3 is made up of 15 amino acids. Germline lookup yields CDR1 SGHTA and CDR2 FQGNSA. The V gene lost 5 bases and the J gene lost 0 bases, with 10 bases spanning the gap. CDR3 protein: CASSKDSTTNEKLFF. CDR3 coding DNA: TGTGCCAGCAGCAAAGACAGCACAACTAATGAAAAACTGTTTTTT. Full variable domain (rest looked up from reference TRBV7-2 and TRBJ1-4): GAGVSQSPSNKVTEKGKDVELRCDPISGHTALYWYRQSLGQGLEFLIYFQGNSAPDKSGLPSDRFSAERTGGSVSTLTIQRTQQEDSAVYLCASSKDSTTNEKLFFGSGTQLSVL.

The rearrangement uses TRBV13 and TRBJ2-5; TRBD1 agrees at 8 bases. The CDR3 length is 17 residues. From germline, CDR1 is PRHDT and CDR2 FYEKMQ (reference sequence). The V and J ends lost 1 base and 2 bases, in that order; junction bases with no gene match: 9. The CDR3 loop reads CASSLARGTGEQETQYF. The CDR3 nucleotides are TGTGCCAGCAGCTTAGCCAGAGGGACAGGAGAGCAAGAGACCCAGTACTTC. Complete variable domain (other parts from reference TRBV13 and TRBJ2-5): AAGVIQSPRHLIKEKRETATLKCYPIPRHDTVYWYQQGPGQDPQFLISFYEKMQSDKGSIPDRFSAQQFSDYHSELNMSSLELGDSALYFCASSLARGTGEQETQYFGPGTRLLVL.

This clonotype turned up a few times. The chain combines TRBV29-1 with TRBJ2-7; TRBD2 agrees at 10 bases. Germline loops: CDR1 SQVTM, CDR2 ANQGSEA. V trimming: 4 bases; J trimming: 0 bases; junction bases outside the gene matches: 12. The CDR3 is 17 amino acids. The CDR3 reads CSVAWLAGEIVSYEQYF. DNA of the CDR3: TGCAGCGTTGCCTGGCTAGCGGGAGAAATCGTCTCCTACGAGCAGTACTTC.

V usage is TRBV6-6 and J usage is TRBJ2-3, with 10 bases matching TRBD2. There are 16 residues in the CDR3. The germline V gene has CDR1 MNHNY and CDR2 SVGAGI (reference sequence). J was trimmed by 9 bases and V by 4 bases; bases with no gene match: 13. Written as DNA, the CDR3 is TGTGCCAGCAGTTCCCCGGTTAGCGGGGGGAAGTACACGCAGTATTTT. This codes for CASSSPVSGGKYTQYF.

This clonotype has at least ten counts. The chain employs TRBV7-9 and TRBJ1-1, with D perhaps TRBD1 (5 bases). V was clipped by 5 bases and J by 5 bases, with 18 bases between them. Per the germline V gene, CDR1 is SEHNR and CDR2 is FQNEAQ (reference sequence). The CDR3 is 15 amino acids. The CDR3 DNA reads TGTGCCAGCAGCCTAACCGGGACTCCAGGAACTGAAGCTTTCTTT. Translating gives CASSLTGTPGTEAFF.

This clonotype has a handful of counts. The rearrangement links TRBV6-5 to TRBJ1-5, with D uncertain. Germline V CDR1 and CDR2: MNHEY, SVGAGI. The CDR3 totals 14 residues. Trimming stripped 6 bases from V and 7 bases from J, with 16 bases between. The CDR3 reads CASRRADRWQPQHF. CDR3 nucleotides: TGTGCCAGCAGAAGAGCAGACCGCTGGCAGCCCCAGCATTTT.

This clonotype was seen a few times. The chain employs TRBV5-4 and TRBJ2-1; the D is unclear. Germline lookup yields CDR1 SGHNT and CDR2 YYREEE (reference sequence). The CDR3 extends over 16 amino acids. V was pared by 0 bases and J by 1 base, with 11 bases between. DNA for the CDR3: TGTGCCAGCAGCTTGGTTCTAGAAATGTCCTACAATGAGCAGTTCTTC. It yields the protein CASSLVLEMSYNEQFF.

This clonotype was found a few times. The chain has TRBV20-1 and TRBJ2-5, with D uncertain. This CDR3 is built from 14 residues. V lost 0 bases and J 5 bases, leaving 13 bases between the germline ends. Germline assignment: CDR1 DFQATT and CDR2 SNEGSKA (reference sequence). The CDR3 loop is CSARDLSLGETQYF. CDR3 DNA sequence: TGCAGTGCTAGAGATCTGAGTCTTGGCGAGACCCAGTACTTC.

This clonotype turned up a few times. The chain uses TRBV28 and TRBJ2-7; the D is unclear. Germline CDR1 is MDHEN and CDR2 is SYDVKM. CDR3 size: 14 residues. V lost 4 bases to trimming and J lost 0 bases, with 10 bases between them. The CDR3 DNA reads TGTGCCAGCAGTTCTGACCAGAGCTCCTACGAGCAGTACTTC. Translating it yields CASSSDQSSYEQYF. The whole variable domain, filled in from reference TRBV28 and TRBJ2-7, reads DVKVTQSSRYLVKRTGEKVFLECVQDMDHENMFWYRQDPGLGLRLIYFSYDVKMKEKGDIPEGYSVSREKKERFSLILESASTNQTSMYLCASSSDQSSYEQYFGPGTRLTVT.

The table lists this clonotype with many counts. The chain carries TRBV20-1 and TRBJ2-1; D might be TRBD1 or TRBD2, each matching 5 bases. Trimming removed 6 bases at V and 5 bases at J, with 20 bases between. Germline-derived CDR1 and CDR2 are DFQATT and SNEGSKA (reference sequence). The CDR3 extends over 15 amino acids. The CDR3 region is CSAEIGTDFNNEQFF. In DNA, the CDR3 is TGCAGTGCGGAAATCGGGACGGATTTTAACAATGAGCAGTTCTTC.

The chain has TRBV12-3 or TRBV12-4 and TRBJ1-6; 9 nucleotides line up with TRBD1. J gave up 10 bases and V 6 bases, and 13 bases lay outside the gene matches. The CDR3 runs 16 residues. The CDR3 sequence is CASRATGTGSSSPLHF. The CDR3, as DNA: TGTGCCAGCAGGGCCACCGGGACAGGGAGCAGCTCACCCCTCCACTTT.

The chain couples TRBV5-1 to TRBJ1-1, with no clear D. Deletions cut 2 bases from V and 0 bases from J, with 17 bases between. Looked up from germline, CDR1 is SGHRS and CDR2 is YFSETQ. This CDR3 is built from 17 residues. The CDR3 sequence: CASSFSAGSDVNTEAFF. CDR3 DNA sequence: TGCGCCAGCAGCTTCTCTGCCGGGTCCGATGTGAACACTGAAGCTTTCTTT.